Shown below are 14 T cell receptor beta chains from a single sample sequenced in a study of cytomegalovirus exposure and HLA in healthy donors (dated by TCRdb to about 2017). The library was built by means of the immunoSEQ multiplex PCR assay. For the multiplex PCR, a mixture combining 60 forward primers for TCR Vbeta segments and 13 reverse primers for TCR Jbeta segments was used. TCRdb holds this immuneACCESS table with in-frame rearrangements only. Some clones are missing; in checked studies, unresolved V genes explain under half, and the rest has no known cause. Counted in this sample were more than 90,000 clones; roughly 70% of them appeared once. The top ten hold roughly 0.92% of the sample. The sequenced sample was PBMCs. The receptors were sampled from a woman aged 25-40 years in good health and CMV-seronegative.

The J gene is TRBJ2-7, the V gene TRBV5-4; TRBD1 might be the D (6 bases). V was pared by 0 bases and J by 4 bases, with 11 bases between. CDR3 length: 14 residues. In germline, CDR1 is SGHNT, CDR2 YYREEE (reference sequence). The DNA of the CDR3 is TGTGCCAGCAGCTTGGAGGGGGTGAGTTACGAGCAGTACTTC. Translating it yields CASSLEGVSYEQYF.

The chain joins TRBV13 to TRBJ1-1; TRBD1 might be the D (5 bases). V lost 2 bases and J 7 bases, leaving 11 bases between the germline ends. The CDR3 loop spans 13 amino acids. The germline V gene encodes CDR1 PRHDT and CDR2 FYEKMQ (reference sequence). The CDR3 loop reads CASSLLGQIEAFF. For the CDR3, the DNA is TGTGCCAGCAGCTTATTGGGGCAGATTGAAGCTTTCTTT.

The V call is TRBV5-1, the J call TRBJ2-2; 9 positions agree with TRBD1. V was clipped by 4 bases and J by 2 bases; unmatched bases: 3. The germline CDR1 and CDR2 sequences are SGHRS and YFSETQ. The CDR3 runs 15 residues. The CDR3 here is CASSRTGGNTGELFF. In DNA form, the CDR3 reads TGCGCCAGCAGCCGCACAGGGGGCAACACCGGGGAGCTGTTTTTT.

The chain couples TRBV4-3 to TRBJ2-7, with 10 bases aligning to TRBD1. Germline V gene data show CDR1 as LGHNA and CDR2 as YSLEER. The CDR3 runs to 18 residues. Losses at the gene ends were 4 bases for V and 4 bases for J; bases not matched to a gene: 16. The CDR3 loop is CASSRGMTGGQGLYEQYF. In DNA form, the CDR3 reads TGCGCCAGCAGCCGAGGGATGACTGGGGGACAGGGGCTTTACGAGCAGTACTTC.

The chain carries TRBV6-5 and TRBJ2-6; no firm D call. Germline CDR1 MNHEY, CDR2 SVGAGI. V lost 7 bases, J lost 1 base, and 2 bases lay in between. This CDR3 has 12 residues. The CDR3 is CASTSGANVLTF. CDR3 DNA: TGTGCCAGCACGTCTGGGGCCAACGTCCTGACTTTC.

This sequence joins TRBV19 and TRBJ1-2; no reliable D call. The CDR3 contains 14 residues. V lost 3 bases and J lost 5, with 13 bases in between. Germline V gene lookup returns CDR1 LNHDA and CDR2 SQIVND (reference sequence). The CDR3, as DNA: TGTGCCAGTAGTATGGACGGACTCCCGTATGGCTACACCTTC. It yields the protein CASSMDGLPYGYTF.

The V call is TRBV11-2, the J call TRBJ1-1, with no clear D. The CDR3 extends over 15 amino acids. CDR1 and CDR2 from the germline V gene are SGHAT and FQNNGV. V lost 3 bases to trimming and J lost 0 bases, with 11 bases between them. The CDR3 DNA reads TGTGCCAGCAGCTTGAGTCGGAGCTTGAACACTGAAGCTTTCTTT. Its translation: CASSLSRSLNTEAFF. The variable domain in full, with the rest retrieved from reference TRBV11-2 and TRBJ1-1, is EAGVAQSPRYKIIEKRQSVAFWCNPISGHATLYWYQQILGQGPKLLIQFQNNGVVDDSQLPKDRFSAERLKGVDSTLKIQPAKLEDSAVYLCASSLSRSLNTEAFFGQGTRLTVV.

The chain combines TRBV7-9 with TRBJ1-3; D gene ambiguous. Per the germline V gene, CDR1 is SEHNR and CDR2 is FQNEAQ (reference sequence). The CDR3 totals 13 residues. V shed 5 bases and J shed 4 bases, with 9 bases lying between them. The CDR3 nucleotides are TGTGCCAGCAGCGGGTCAGCGGGAAACACCATATATTTT. This gives the protein CASSGSAGNTIYF.

The rearrangement uses TRBV30 and TRBJ2-5; D remains unclear. The J call is doubtful: the DNA matches TRBJ2-7 better. There are 11 residues in the CDR3. Germline V gene data show CDR1 as GTSNPN and CDR2 as SVGIG (reference sequence). The CDR3 spells CAWNSWGEQYF. Written as DNA, the CDR3 is TGTGCCTGGAATAGTTGGGGCGAGCAGTACTTC.

This clone was seen a handful of times. The rearrangement joins TRBV10-3 to TRBJ2-7; 9 positions match TRBD2. Germline V gene sequence: CDR1 ENHRY, CDR2 SYGVKD. This CDR3 contains 18 residues. Unmatched junction bases numbered 15, after V lost 0 bases and J lost 6 bases. DNA of the CDR3: TGTGCCATCAGTGAGTCCGCGGCAAAGGCTAGCGGGACCCGCGAGCAGTACTTC. Protein product: CAISESAAKASGTREQYF.

This chain joins TRBV5-1 and TRBJ2-5; 7 bases are a match to TRBD1. V shed 1 base and J 3 bases; nucleotides not matched to a gene: 12. CDR3 length: 17 residues. CDR1 SGHRS and CDR2 YFSETQ come from the germline V gene. The CDR3 sequence is CASSLLKGVGTEETQYF. As DNA, the CDR3 is TGCGCCAGCAGCTTGTTGAAGGGAGTCGGGACAGAAGAGACCCAGTACTTC.

The rearrangement joins TRBV9 to TRBJ1-4, with 7 nucleotides matching TRBD1. The length of the CDR3 is 17 residues. Germline CDR1 is SGDLS and CDR2 is YYNGEE. V trimming: 3 bases; J trimming: 5 bases; junction bases outside the gene matches: 13. The CDR3 nucleotides are TGTGCCAGCAGCGCCCCACGGGGGGGGACAGAGAATGAAAAACTGTTTTTT. It specifies CASSAPRGGTENEKLFF.

The gene calls are TRBV18 and TRBJ2-7, with TRBD1 matching over 9 bases. Per the germline V gene, CDR1 is KGHSH and CDR2 is LQKENI. V gave up 3 bases and J gave up 4 bases; unmatched junction bases: 19. The CDR3 has 19 residues. The CDR3: CASSPARDRVLPGSYEQYF. The DNA for the CDR3 is TGTGCCAGCTCACCCGCACGGGACAGGGTCCTCCCGGGGAGTTACGAGCAGTACTTC.

The CDR3 sequence: CASSSQASSYEQYF. The CDR3 DNA reads TGTGCCAGTAGTTCACAGGCTAGCTCCTACGAGCAGTACTTC. This chain connects TRBV19 to TRBJ2-7, with D tentatively TRBD1 (5 bases). V lost 5 bases to trimming and J lost 0 bases, with 11 bases between them. The CDR3 extends over 14 amino acids. Germline V gene lookup returns CDR1 LNHDA and CDR2 SQIVND (reference sequence).